This TCR beta chain was recovered during a study of Graves' ophthalmopathy and Graves' hyperthyroidism. This clonotype was found many times. Its antigen is not identified. Germline CDR1 reads DFQATT; CDR2 reads SNEGSKA (reference sequence). Germline trimming cut 6 bases from V and 6 bases from J; bases unmatched to any gene: 11. The length of the CDR3 is 13 residues. Amplification from RNA transcripts yielded the TCR beta CDR3 regions. HTBI primers served in a first-round RT-PCR, which a second-round multiplex PCR followed. TCRdb re-called the multiplex PCR reads through MiXCR, storing one row per CDR3 protein. The table includes roughly 1.1 million distinct CDR3 sequences, roughly two fifths detected once. Certain patients were not enrolled. These were patients with other autoimmune diseases, uncontrolled infections, pregnancy or lactation. Study outcomes and limitations: The blood repertoire also included most expanded thyroid clonotypes above 0.001 frequency. For separating ophthalmopathy from stable hyperthyroidism, a 13-signature model gave under 90% sensitivity and 81.08% specificity.

This TCR was sampled from an adult man with Graves' hyperthyroidism. The specimen sequenced was peripheral blood or thyroid tissue (not recorded which). This rearrangement joins TRBV20-1 to TRBJ2-7, with 7 bases fitting TRBD1. This CDR3 reads CSANLDRVGEQYF. CDR3 coding DNA: TGCAGTGCCAACCTCGACAGGGTAGGCGAGCAGTACTTC.